The rows below give T cell receptor beta chains drawn from one sample of a study of PD-1 blockade in classical Hodgkin lymphoma. Some clones are missing from TCRdb's copy, which holds only in-frame ones; the method was immunoSEQ multiplex PCR. The sample lists roughly 150,000 clones; less than 80% were seen once. Specimen: peripheral blood mononuclear cells (PBMCs), collected before the second cycle of nivolumab. Receptors were obtained from a human donor with classical Hodgkin lymphoma. The CDR3 runs from the conserved cysteine through the conserved F or W. The order of the fields is clone size, J gene, D gene, V gene, CDR3 DNA, CDR3 protein. The D gene is left open where the match is weak. Expanded clones get a size class; other rows say once, few or many, or leave the size out.

few	TRBJ2-2	.	TRBV27	TGTGCCAGCACCCGCGGGGCAGGGGAGCTGTTTTTT	CASTRGAGELFF
.	TRBJ2-7	TRBD1	TRBV19	TGTGCCAGTAGTCCGGGACAGATCCTCTACGAGCAGTACTTC	CASSPGQILYEQYF
.	TRBJ2-1	TRBD2	TRBV6-4	TGTGCCAGCACTGGGACTAGCGGGAGCCGGAATGAGCAGTTCTTC	CASTGTSGSRNEQFF
.	TRBJ2-2	TRBD2	TRBV5-1	TGCGCCAGCAGCTTGGGAGGGACTAGCGGGGGACACACCGGGGAGCTGTTTTTT	CASSLGGTSGGHTGELFF
.	TRBJ2-5	.	TRBV4-2	TGTGCCAGCAGCCAAGATCCGGGCCCAGAGACCCAGTACTTC	CASSQDPGPETQYF
.	TRBJ2-7	TRBD1	TRBV6-5	TGTGCCAGCAGTTACGATCGACAGGGGGCCTACGAGCAGTACTTC	CASSYDRQGAYEQYF
.	TRBJ1-1	.	TRBV10-3	TGTGCCATCAACGGAGGGATGAACACTGAAGCTTTCTTT	CAINGGMNTEAFF
.	TRBJ2-7	.	TRBV19	TGTGCCAGTAGTGATCCCGGGACAGCCGGGACTAGAAACTACGAGCAGTACTTC	CASSDPGTAGTRNYEQYF
once	TRBJ2-7	.	TRBV7-3	TGTGCCAGCAGCTTAAGCAGGGGAGGGACCTACGAGCAGTACTTC	CASSLSRGGTYEQYF
.	TRBJ1-4	.	TRBV15	TGTGCCACCAGCAGAGATCGAGGGCTTGCTAATGAAAAACTGTTTTTT	CATSRDRGLANEKLFF
.	TRBJ2-1	.	TRBV12-5	TGTGCTAGTGGTCCCTATCGGGGTCTGGGCGATGAGCAGTTCTTC	CASGPYRGLGDEQFF
.	TRBJ2-2	TRBD1	TRBV7-6	TGTGCCAGCAGCGGCAGGGGGCACAACACCGGGGAGCTGTTTTTT	CASSGRGHNTGELFF
.	TRBJ1-1	TRBD1	TRBV28	TGTGCCAGCACCTTGGACAGGGGATGGAGGAACACTGAAGCTTTCTTT	CASTLDRGWRNTEAFF
.	TRBJ1-6	.	TRBV9	TGTGCCAGCAGCGTAGCATGGGGGTCGAATTCACCCCTCCACTTT	CASSVAWGSNSPLHF
.	TRBJ2-3	.	TRBV28	TGTGCCAGCAGTTCCACCACAGATACGCAGTATTTT	CASSSTTDTQYF
.	TRBJ2-7	TRBD2	TRBV7-2	TGTGCCAGCAGCTTAACTAGCGGGAGCTCCTACGAGCAGTACTTC	CASSLTSGSSYEQYF
few	TRBJ2-5	TRBD2	TRBV4-1	TGCGCCAGCAGCCAAGAGACTAGCGGGAGGGCCCATGAAGAGACCCAGTACTTC	CASSQETSGRAHEETQYF
.	TRBJ2-3	TRBD2	TRBV6-5	TGTGCCAGCAGTTACTCGTTACTAGCGAGAGATACGCAGTATTTT	CASSYSLLARDTQYF
.	TRBJ2-7	.	TRBV4-2	TGTGCCAGCAGCCAACCCGGGACGCCAGGGGAGCAGTACTTC	CASSQPGTPGEQYF
.	TRBJ2-3	TRBD1	TRBV7-2	TGTGCCAGCAGCTACCCGGGACAGGGGGCTGCAGATACGCAGTATTTT	CASSYPGQGAADTQYF
.	TRBJ2-7	TRBD2	TRBV19	TGTGCCAGTCGCATAGCGGGTGGCTACGAGCAGTACTTC	CASRIAGGYEQYF
.	TRBJ1-2	.	TRBV19	TGTGCCAGTAGTACCACAGGGAACTATGGCTACACCTTC	CASSTTGNYGYTF
.	TRBJ2-2	.	TRBV7-3	TGTGCCAGCAGCTTAAACGGGGGGCCGAACACCGGGGAGCTGTTTTTT	CASSLNGGPNTGELFF